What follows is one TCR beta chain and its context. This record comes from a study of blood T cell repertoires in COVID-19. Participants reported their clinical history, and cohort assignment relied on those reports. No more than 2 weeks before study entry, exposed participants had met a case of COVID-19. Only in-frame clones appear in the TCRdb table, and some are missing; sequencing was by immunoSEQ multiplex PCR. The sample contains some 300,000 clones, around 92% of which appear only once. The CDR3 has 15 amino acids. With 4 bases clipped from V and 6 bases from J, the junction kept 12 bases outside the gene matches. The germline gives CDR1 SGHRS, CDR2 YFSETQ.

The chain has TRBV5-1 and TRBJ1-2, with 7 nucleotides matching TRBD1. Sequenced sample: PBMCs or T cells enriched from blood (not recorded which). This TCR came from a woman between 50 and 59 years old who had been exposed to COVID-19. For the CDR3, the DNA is TGCGCCAGCAGCCCGTACGGGACAGCACCCCATGGCTACACCTTC. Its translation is CASSPYGTAPHGYTF.